A selection of T cell receptor beta chains follows, all from one sample in a study of technical replicates of blood from a handful of donors. Generated by immunoSEQ multiplex PCR, the TCRdb table keeps only in-frame clones and is missing some. The sample includes tens of thousands of clones, approximately 95% of them seen just once. What was sequenced was T cells isolated from PBMCs. All receptors come from a human donor in good health. The CDR3 runs from the conserved cysteine through the conserved F or W. A D gene is named only where the DNA matches it firmly. The size field is filled for only some rows; it gives once, few, many or a size class.

cdr3_aa: CSAPGGTGGPGHGYTF; cdr3_nt: TGCAGCGCGCCGGGGGGAACAGGGGGCCCGGGACATGGCTACACCTTC; d_call: TRBD1; clone_size: .; j_call: TRBJ1-2; v_call: TRBV29-1; cdr3_length: 16
cdr3_aa: CASSVARGYTF; cdr3_nt: TGTGCCAGCAGCGTAGCTCGGGGCTACACCTTC; d_call: .; clone_size: once; j_call: TRBJ1-2; v_call: TRBV9; cdr3_length: 11
cdr3_aa: CASSSVGLNNEQFF; cdr3_nt: TGTGCCAGCAGTTCCGTGGGACTGAACAATGAGCAGTTCTTC; d_call: .; clone_size: .; j_call: TRBJ2-1; v_call: TRBV27; cdr3_length: 14
cdr3_aa: CASSLADRGNGYTF; cdr3_nt: TGCGCCAGCAGCTTGGCCGACAGGGGAAATGGCTACACCTTC; d_call: TRBD1; clone_size: .; j_call: TRBJ1-2; v_call: TRBV5-1; cdr3_length: 14
cdr3_aa: CASSPGTGGDEQYF; cdr3_nt: TGTGCCAGCTCACCTGGGACAGGGGGCGACGAGCAGTACTTC; d_call: TRBD1; clone_size: .; j_call: TRBJ2-7; v_call: TRBV18; cdr3_length: 14
cdr3_aa: CASSWTGSGGDNEQFF; cdr3_nt: TGTGCCAGCAGCTGGACAGGTAGCGGGGGGGACAATGAGCAGTTCTTC; d_call: TRBD2; clone_size: .; j_call: TRBJ2-1; v_call: TRBV9; cdr3_length: 16
cdr3_aa: CASSIEGTGELFF; cdr3_nt: TGTGCCAGTAGTATTGAGGGTACCGGGGAGCTGTTTTTT; d_call: .; clone_size: .; j_call: TRBJ2-2; v_call: TRBV19; cdr3_length: 13
cdr3_aa: CASSQSLGTNEKLFF; cdr3_nt: TGTGCCAGCAGCCAAAGCCTCGGAACTAATGAAAAACTGTTTTTT; d_call: .; clone_size: .; j_call: TRBJ1-4; v_call: TRBV14; cdr3_length: 15
cdr3_aa: CASSSEVGAHLNTEAFF; cdr3_nt: TGCGCCAGCAGCTCGGAAGTAGGGGCGCATTTGAACACTGAAGCTTTCTTT; d_call: .; clone_size: .; j_call: TRBJ1-1; v_call: TRBV5-1; cdr3_length: 17
cdr3_aa: CASSGLLNEQFF; cdr3_nt: TGTGCCAGTTCAGGGCTCCTCAATGAGCAGTTCTTC; d_call: .; clone_size: .; j_call: TRBJ2-1; v_call: TRBV28; cdr3_length: 12
cdr3_aa: CASSYVAGGADTQYF; cdr3_nt: TGTGCCAGCAGTTACGTGGCGGGGGGCGCAGATACGCAGTATTTT; d_call: TRBD2; clone_size: .; j_call: TRBJ2-3; v_call: TRBV6-5; cdr3_length: 15
cdr3_aa: CASSLHSGYEQYF; cdr3_nt: TGTGCCAGCAGTCTTCATAGCGGTTACGAGCAGTACTTC; d_call: .; clone_size: .; j_call: TRBJ2-7; v_call: TRBV28; cdr3_length: 13
cdr3_aa: CASIPTETGYEQYF; cdr3_nt: TGTGCCAGCATCCCGACCGAAACGGGGTACGAGCAGTACTTC; d_call: .; clone_size: .; j_call: TRBJ2-7; v_call: TRBV7-8; cdr3_length: 14
cdr3_aa: CASSLRGQGNEQYF; cdr3_nt: TGCGCCAGCAGCTTGAGGGGACAGGGTAACGAGCAGTACTTC; d_call: TRBD1; clone_size: .; j_call: TRBJ2-7; v_call: TRBV5-1; cdr3_length: 14
cdr3_aa: CASSFPQGASQETQYF; cdr3_nt: TGTGCCAGCAGCTTCCCTCAGGGGGCTTCACAAGAGACCCAGTACTTC; d_call: TRBD1; clone_size: .; j_call: TRBJ2-5; v_call: TRBV7-9; cdr3_length: 16
cdr3_aa: CASSLVGGPVSETQYF; cdr3_nt: TGTGCCAGCAGCTTGGTGGGGGGGCCAGTCTCAGAGACCCAGTACTTC; d_call: .; clone_size: .; j_call: TRBJ2-5; v_call: TRBV5-4; cdr3_length: 16
cdr3_aa: CASSSSGQGVAYTF; cdr3_nt: TGTGCCAGCAGTTCCTCGGGACAGGGGGTAGCGTACACCTTC; d_call: TRBD1; clone_size: once; j_call: TRBJ1-2; v_call: TRBV28; cdr3_length: 14
cdr3_aa: CASRGHTNEKLFF; cdr3_nt: TGTGCCAGCAGGGGACACACTAATGAAAAACTGTTTTTT; d_call: .; clone_size: .; j_call: TRBJ1-4; v_call: TRBV6-5; cdr3_length: 13
cdr3_aa: CASSLSSGLQETQYF; cdr3_nt: TGTGCCAGCAGTTTATCGTCAGGACTACAAGAGACCCAGTACTTC; d_call: .; clone_size: .; j_call: TRBJ2-5; v_call: TRBV27; cdr3_length: 15
cdr3_aa: CASSIGGTAEQYF; cdr3_nt: TGTGCCAGTAGTATAGGCGGGACAGCCGAGCAGTACTTC; d_call: .; clone_size: .; j_call: TRBJ2-7; v_call: TRBV19; cdr3_length: 13
cdr3_aa: CASSLGGGADTQYF; cdr3_nt: TGTGCCAGCAGCTTAGGTGGGGGCGCAGATACGCAGTATTTT; d_call: .; clone_size: .; j_call: TRBJ2-3; v_call: TRBV7-9; cdr3_length: 14
cdr3_aa: CASSLGLAGGQETQYF; cdr3_nt: TGTGCCAGCAGCTTAGGACTAGCGGGAGGGCAAGAGACCCAGTACTTC; d_call: TRBD2; clone_size: .; j_call: TRBJ2-5; v_call: TRBV7-9; cdr3_length: 16
cdr3_aa: CASSLARDRGAVDTQYF; cdr3_nt: TGCGCCAGCAGCTTGGCCAGGGACAGGGGCGCGGTAGATACGCAGTATTTT; d_call: TRBD1; clone_size: .; j_call: TRBJ2-3; v_call: TRBV5-1; cdr3_length: 17
cdr3_aa: CASRATSGGPYEQYF; cdr3_nt: TGTGCCAGCAGGGCAACTAGCGGGGGACCCTACGAGCAGTACTTC; d_call: TRBD2; clone_size: .; j_call: TRBJ2-7; v_call: TRBV6-1; cdr3_length: 15
cdr3_aa: CASSDLWGQTYEQYF; cdr3_nt: TGTGCCAGCAGTGACCTCTGGGGCCAGACCTACGAGCAGTACTTC; d_call: .; clone_size: .; j_call: TRBJ2-7; v_call: TRBV6-1; cdr3_length: 15
cdr3_aa: CASSLVQHSLNTEAFF; cdr3_nt: TGTGCTAGCAGCTTGGTACAGCACTCATTGAACACTGAAGCTTTCTTT; d_call: .; clone_size: .; j_call: TRBJ1-1; v_call: TRBV7-7; cdr3_length: 16
cdr3_aa: CASSMTSSYEQYF; cdr3_nt: TGTGCCAGCAGCATGACAAGCTCCTACGAGCAGTACTTC; d_call: .; clone_size: .; j_call: TRBJ2-7; v_call: TRBV6-5; cdr3_length: 13
cdr3_aa: CASTLGASSYEQYF; cdr3_nt: TGCGCCAGCACCTTGGGGGCCTCCTCGTACGAGCAGTACTTC; d_call: .; clone_size: .; j_call: TRBJ2-7; v_call: TRBV4-1; cdr3_length: 14